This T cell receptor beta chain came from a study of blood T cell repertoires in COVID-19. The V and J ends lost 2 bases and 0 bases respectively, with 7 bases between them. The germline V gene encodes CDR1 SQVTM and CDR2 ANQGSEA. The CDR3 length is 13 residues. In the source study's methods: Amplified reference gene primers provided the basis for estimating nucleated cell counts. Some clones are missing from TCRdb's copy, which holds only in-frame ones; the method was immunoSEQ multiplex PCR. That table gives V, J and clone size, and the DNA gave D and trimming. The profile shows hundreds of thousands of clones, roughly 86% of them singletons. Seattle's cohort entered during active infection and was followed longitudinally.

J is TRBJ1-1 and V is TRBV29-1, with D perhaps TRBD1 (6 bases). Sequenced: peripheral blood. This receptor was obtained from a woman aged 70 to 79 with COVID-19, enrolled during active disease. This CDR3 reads CSVETGLNTEAFF. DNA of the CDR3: TGCAGCGTTGAAACAGGGTTGAACACTGAAGCTTTCTTT.